This T cell receptor (beta chain) was identified during a study of neurological immune-mediated disorders. Synthesis of cDNA was performed by 5'RACE using 10-nucleotide random UMIs. TCRdb ran MiXCR on the 5' RACE reads and lists one entry per CDR3 protein. The repertoire has about 99,000 distinct CDR3 sequences, approximately 10% of them found once; the top ten carry under 3.5%. This CDR3 comprises 12 residues. The trim removed 4 bases at V and 11 bases at J, leaving 9 bases unmatched. CDR1 is SGHRS, CDR2 YFSETQ, per germline. The time point was: longitudinal time-point 3. This clonotype was seen repeatedly, ten times or more.

Material for sequencing was PBMCs. The receptor was isolated from a female donor with HTLV-1-associated myelopathy (HAM/TSP). The J gene is TRBJ2-7, the V gene TRBV5-1, with TRBD1 matching over 7 bases. The chain's CDR3 is CASSPGTERKYF. The CDR3 bases are TGCGCCAGCAGCCCCGGGACAGAGAGAAAGTACTTC.